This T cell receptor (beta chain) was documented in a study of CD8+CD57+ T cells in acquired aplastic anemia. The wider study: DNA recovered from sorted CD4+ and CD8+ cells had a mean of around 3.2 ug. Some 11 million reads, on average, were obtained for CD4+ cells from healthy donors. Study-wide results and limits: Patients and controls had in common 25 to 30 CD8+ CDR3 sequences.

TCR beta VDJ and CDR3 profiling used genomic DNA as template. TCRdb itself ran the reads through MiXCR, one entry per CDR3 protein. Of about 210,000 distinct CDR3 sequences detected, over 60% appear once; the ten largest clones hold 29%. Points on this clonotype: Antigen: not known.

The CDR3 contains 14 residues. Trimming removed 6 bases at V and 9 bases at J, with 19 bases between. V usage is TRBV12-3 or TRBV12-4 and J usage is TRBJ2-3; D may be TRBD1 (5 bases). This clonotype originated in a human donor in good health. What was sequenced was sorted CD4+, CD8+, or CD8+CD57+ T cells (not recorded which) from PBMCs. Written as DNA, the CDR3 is TGTGCCAGCAGGATAGGAGCAGGGCTCCGGACGCAGTATTTT. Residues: CASRIGAGLRTQYF.